These T cell receptor beta chains were read from a single sample in a study of neurological immune-mediated disorders. TCRdb re-analysed the 5' RACE reads in MiXCR, keeping a single row per CDR3 protein. Among over 15,000 distinct CDR3 sequences listed, less than 25% were seen once. Material: PBMCs. The source is a man aged 45 to 65 in good health. Both conserved end residues are part of each CDR3. Each record gives: D gene, V gene, clone size, J gene, CDR3 protein, CDR3 DNA. The D gene is left open where the match is weak. The size field is filled for only some rows; it gives once, few, many or a size class.

D gene: TRBD2
V gene: TRBV6-1
clone size: medium-sized
J gene: TRBJ2-2
CDR3 protein: CASSELAGDTGELFF
CDR3 DNA: TGTGCCAGCAGTGAACTAGCGGGAGACACCGGGGAGCTGTTTTTT

D gene: TRBD1
V gene: TRBV7-3
clone size: many
J gene: TRBJ1-1
CDR3 protein: CASSFLTGTGEYRAFF
CDR3 DNA: TGTGCCAGCAGCTTCTTGACCGGGACAGGGGAATATCGAGCTTTCTTT

D gene: .
V gene: TRBV20-1
clone size: many
J gene: TRBJ1-5
CDR3 protein: CSASDEEAGGNQPQHF
CDR3 DNA: TGCAGTGCTAGCGACGAAGAGGCGGGGGGCAATCAGCCCCAGCATTTT

D gene: .
V gene: TRBV20-1
clone size: many
J gene: TRBJ2-3
CDR3 protein: CSARRDTQYF
CDR3 DNA: TGCAGTGCTAGAAGAGATACGCAGTATTTT

D gene: .
V gene: TRBV5-1
clone size: .
J gene: TRBJ2-1
CDR3 protein: CASSPQDTYNEQFF
CDR3 DNA: TGCGCCAGCAGCCCCCAGGATACCTACAATGAGCAGTTCTTC

D gene: .
V gene: TRBV20-1
clone size: .
J gene: TRBJ1-1
CDR3 protein: CSARWGPLNTEAFF
CDR3 DNA: TGCAGTGCTAGGTGGGGACCGTTGAACACTGAAGCTTTCTTT

D gene: TRBD1
V gene: TRBV12-3/TRBV12-4
clone size: many
J gene: TRBJ2-3
CDR3 protein: CASSRTGVADTQYF
CDR3 DNA: TGTGCCAGCAGTCGGACAGGGGTGGCAGATACGCAGTATTTT

D gene: .
V gene: TRBV20-1
clone size: many
J gene: TRBJ1-3
CDR3 protein: CSARAGPWRGNTIYF
CDR3 DNA: TGCAGTGCTAGAGCTGGACCCTGGCGGGGAAACACCATATATTTT

D gene: TRBD1
V gene: TRBV7-2
clone size: many
J gene: TRBJ1-3
CDR3 protein: CASSPQQGAFGNTIYF
CDR3 DNA: TGTGCCAGCAGCCCGCAACAGGGGGCGTTTGGAAACACCATATATTTT

D gene: .
V gene: TRBV20-1
clone size: many
J gene: TRBJ2-4
CDR3 protein: CSAGGQALAKNIQYF
CDR3 DNA: TGCAGTGCTGGCGGACAAGCACTAGCCAAAAACATTCAGTACTTC

D gene: TRBD2
V gene: TRBV5-1
clone size: many
J gene: TRBJ2-7
CDR3 protein: CASSLLAGGREQYF
CDR3 DNA: TGCGCCAGCAGCCTGTTAGCGGGAGGGCGCGAGCAGTACTTC

D gene: .
V gene: TRBV18
clone size: few
J gene: TRBJ1-2
CDR3 protein: CASSPGINYGYTF
CDR3 DNA: TGTGCCAGCTCCCCCGGGATCAACTATGGCTACACCTTC

D gene: .
V gene: TRBV7-8
clone size: many
J gene: TRBJ2-5
CDR3 protein: CASSLGWQNIQETQYF
CDR3 DNA: TGTGCCAGCAGCTTAGGTTGGCAGAACATACAAGAGACCCAGTACTTC

D gene: TRBD1
V gene: TRBV7-2
clone size: many
J gene: TRBJ2-7
CDR3 protein: CASSFQGAYEQYF
CDR3 DNA: TGTGCCAGCAGCTTTCAGGGGGCTTACGAGCAGTACTTC

D gene: .
V gene: TRBV29-1
clone size: medium-sized
J gene: TRBJ1-1
CDR3 protein: CSVDEGVEAFF
CDR3 DNA: TGCAGCGTTGACGAGGGGGTTGAAGCTTTCTTT

D gene: .
V gene: TRBV7-2
clone size: many
J gene: TRBJ1-1
CDR3 protein: CASSLLSELNTEAFF
CDR3 DNA: TGTGCCAGCAGCTTATTGTCGGAGCTGAACACTGAAGCTTTCTTT

D gene: TRBD2
V gene: TRBV9
clone size: many
J gene: TRBJ2-1
CDR3 protein: CASSKGLAGDSYNEQFF
CDR3 DNA: TGTGCCAGCAGCAAGGGACTAGCGGGAGACTCCTACAATGAGCAGTTCTTC

D gene: TRBD1
V gene: TRBV5-1
clone size: many
J gene: TRBJ2-7
CDR3 protein: CASSYRGPEEQYF
CDR3 DNA: TGCGCCAGCAGCTACAGGGGGCCGGAGGAGCAGTACTTC

D gene: TRBD1
V gene: TRBV14
clone size: .
J gene: TRBJ2-5
CDR3 protein: CASSQEGTVQYF
CDR3 DNA: TGTGCCAGCAGCCAAGAAGGGACAGTTCAGTACTTC

D gene: TRBD2
V gene: TRBV5-1
clone size: .
J gene: TRBJ2-1
CDR3 protein: CASSLSPLAGGYFSSYNEQFF
CDR3 DNA: TGCGCCAGCAGCTTGTCTCCCCTAGCGGGAGGGTACTTCAGCTCCTACAATGAGCAGTTCTTC

D gene: .
V gene: TRBV3-1
clone size: .
J gene: TRBJ2-7
CDR3 protein: CASSQEGTRDSSYEQYF
CDR3 DNA: TGTGCCAGCAGCCAAGAGGGGACTAGGGACAGCTCCTACGAGCAGTACTTC

D gene: .
V gene: TRBV5-1
clone size: many
J gene: TRBJ2-1
CDR3 protein: CASSLDARRYNEQFF
CDR3 DNA: TGCGCCAGCAGCTTGGATGCCAGGCGATACAATGAGCAGTTCTTC

D gene: .
V gene: TRBV4-3
clone size: .
J gene: TRBJ2-1
CDR3 protein: CASSQDYASQDEQFF
CDR3 DNA: TGCGCCAGCAGCCAAGATTATGCTAGCCAAGATGAGCAGTTCTTC

D gene: .
V gene: TRBV6-6
clone size: few
J gene: TRBJ2-7
CDR3 protein: CAAKGGEQYF
CDR3 DNA: TGTGCCGCCAAGGGGGGGGAGCAGTACTTC

D gene: .
V gene: TRBV20-1
clone size: .
J gene: TRBJ2-3
CDR3 protein: CSAGDTGGRPDTQYF
CDR3 DNA: TGCAGTGCTGGAGATACTGGAGGGCGCCCAGATACGCAGTATTTT

D gene: TRBD2
V gene: TRBV20-1
clone size: medium-sized
J gene: TRBJ2-2
CDR3 protein: CSARVPSGNSAGELFF
CDR3 DNA: TGCAGTGCTAGAGTCCCCAGCGGGAATTCGGCCGGGGAGCTGTTTTTT

D gene: .
V gene: TRBV7-9
clone size: many
J gene: TRBJ1-4
CDR3 protein: CASSLGGIEKLFF
CDR3 DNA: TGTGCCAGCAGCTTAGGAGGAATTGAAAAACTGTTTTTT

D gene: .
V gene: TRBV20-1
clone size: .
J gene: TRBJ2-1
CDR3 protein: CSATPHGASYNEQFF
CDR3 DNA: TGCAGTGCTACCCCCCACGGGGCCTCCTACAATGAGCAGTTCTTC

D gene: .
V gene: TRBV2
clone size: .
J gene: TRBJ2-5
CDR3 protein: CASSSGWAETQYF
CDR3 DNA: TGTGCCAGCAGTTCGGGGTGGGCAGAGACCCAGTACTTC

D gene: TRBD2
V gene: TRBV15
clone size: many
J gene: TRBJ2-1
CDR3 protein: CATSRGTSGSLNEQFF
CDR3 DNA: TGTGCCACCAGCAGAGGGACTAGCGGGAGTCTAAATGAGCAGTTCTTC

D gene: .
V gene: TRBV20-1
clone size: .
J gene: TRBJ1-2
CDR3 protein: CSARGGYGYTF
CDR3 DNA: TGCAGTGCTAGAGGAGGCTATGGCTACACCTTC

D gene: .
V gene: TRBV12-3/TRBV12-4
clone size: once
J gene: TRBJ2-7
CDR3 protein: CASSPRSSYEQYF
CDR3 DNA: TGTGCCAGCAGTCCCAGGAGCTCCTACGAGCAGTACTTC

D gene: TRBD2
V gene: TRBV5-1
clone size: many
J gene: TRBJ2-1
CDR3 protein: CASSSEWGASGSPGNEQFF
CDR3 DNA: TGCGCCAGCAGCTCAGAATGGGGGGCTAGCGGGAGTCCCGGCAATGAGCAGTTCTTC

D gene: .
V gene: TRBV15
clone size: medium-sized
J gene: TRBJ1-5
CDR3 protein: CATSNPIRGPGQPQHF
CDR3 DNA: TGTGCCACCAGCAACCCAATCCGGGGCCCGGGACAGCCCCAGCATTTT

D gene: .
V gene: TRBV18
clone size: many
J gene: TRBJ1-5
CDR3 protein: CASSRGVGQPQHF
CDR3 DNA: TGTGCCAGCTCACGGGGGGTAGGTCAGCCCCAGCATTTT

D gene: TRBD2
V gene: TRBV7-2
clone size: many
J gene: TRBJ2-7
CDR3 protein: CASSLSGTSSEQYF
CDR3 DNA: TGTGCCAGCAGCTTGTCCGGGACTAGTTCCGAGCAGTACTTC

D gene: .
V gene: TRBV20-1
clone size: many
J gene: TRBJ2-2
CDR3 protein: CSARETGLTMGGELFF
CDR3 DNA: TGCAGTGCTAGAGAAACAGGCCTTACAATGGGCGGGGAGCTGTTTTTT

D gene: .
V gene: TRBV4-1
clone size: once
J gene: TRBJ2-5
CDR3 protein: CASSQVQGQETQYF
CDR3 DNA: TGCGCCAGCAGCCAAGTCCAGGGCCAAGAGACCCAGTACTTC

D gene: .
V gene: TRBV28
clone size: .
J gene: TRBJ1-5
CDR3 protein: CASSPRGAGNQPQHF
CDR3 DNA: TGTGCCAGCAGTCCCCGGGGGGCAGGCAATCAGCCCCAGCATTTT

D gene: .
V gene: TRBV2
clone size: many
J gene: TRBJ2-1
CDR3 protein: CASSGGRSSYNEQFF
CDR3 DNA: TGTGCCAGCAGTGGTGGTCGGAGCTCCTACAATGAGCAGTTCTTC

D gene: .
V gene: TRBV3-1
clone size: many
J gene: TRBJ2-3
CDR3 protein: CASSRAGTLSTDTQYF
CDR3 DNA: TGTGCCAGCAGCCGCGCCGGGACCCTCAGCACAGATACGCAGTATTTT

D gene: .
V gene: TRBV6-6
clone size: .
J gene: TRBJ1-5
CDR3 protein: CAIQGRGNQPQHF
CDR3 DNA: TGTGCCATACAGGGAAGGGGCAATCAGCCCCAGCATTTT

D gene: .
V gene: TRBV5-1
clone size: medium-sized
J gene: TRBJ2-1
CDR3 protein: CASSLAGDLYNEQFF
CDR3 DNA: TGCGCCAGCAGCTTGGCAGGGGACCTATACAATGAGCAGTTCTTC

D gene: .
V gene: TRBV27
clone size: many
J gene: TRBJ2-6
CDR3 protein: CASSSRQVNSPGANVLTF
CDR3 DNA: TGTGCCAGCAGTTCCAGACAGGTCAATTCCCCTGGGGCCAACGTCCTGACTTTC

D gene: .
V gene: TRBV11-2
clone size: .
J gene: TRBJ2-2
CDR3 protein: CASSLTRGPNTGELFF
CDR3 DNA: TGTGCCAGCAGCTTAACGCGCGGGCCAAACACCGGGGAGCTGTTTTTT